The rows below give T cell receptor beta chains drawn from one sample of a study of cytomegalovirus exposure and HLA in healthy donors. TCRdb's table, derived via immunoSEQ multiplex PCR, lists solely in-frame clones and lacks some. Here the sample spans 210,000 or so clones, over 60% being singletons. Sequenced: PBMCs. These receptors originate from a man aged 35-49 years in good health and CMV-seronegative. CDR3s leave out the opening cysteine and the closing phenylalanine or tryptophan. The order of the fields is CDR3 length, V gene, J gene, CDR3 protein.

length: 15
V: TRBV11-2
J: TRBJ2-2
CDR3: ASIPRGLIPNTGELF

length: 12
V: TRBV25-1
J: TRBJ2-7
CDR3: ASRGGLAAYEQY

length: 11
V: TRBV5-1
J: TRBJ2-7
CDR3: ASSIQVSYEQY

length: 14
V: TRBV27
J: TRBJ1-4
CDR3: ASSSTGTATNEKLF

length: 10
V: TRBV27
J: TRBJ1-1
CDR3: ASTDRNTEAF

length: 12
V: TRBV6-5
J: TRBJ1-5
CDR3: ASSLRGSNQPQH

length: 14
V: TRBV19
J: TRBJ2-7
CDR3: ASNGLAGGLSHEQY

length: 13
V: TRBV19
J: TRBJ2-1
CDR3: ASRPTSGGYNEQF

length: 12
V: TRBV28
J: TRBJ2-5
CDR3: ASSFSSGSETQY

length: 12
V: TRBV5-5
J: TRBJ1-2
CDR3: ASSLTDSGYGYT

length: 13
V: TRBV5-4
J: TRBJ1-1
CDR3: ASSLFPDRNTEAF

length: 14
V: TRBV10-3
J: TRBJ2-7
CDR3: AISGRLAGGLYEQY

length: 15
V: TRBV11-2
J: TRBJ2-1
CDR3: ASSLVVGTSGYNEQF

length: 13
V: TRBV19
J: TRBJ2-6
CDR3: ASSTQGSGANVLT

length: 12
V: TRBV6-1
J: TRBJ1-1
CDR3: ASSPGQGFSEAF

length: 12
V: TRBV27
J: TRBJ1-1
CDR3: ASSPDRGNTEAF

length: 13
V: TRBV2
J: TRBJ2-7
CDR3: ASSEYGGGSYEQY

length: 11
V: TRBV18
J: TRBJ1-1
CDR3: ASSPNMNTEAF

length: 13
V: TRBV5-6
J: TRBJ1-1
CDR3: ASSYGTGLVTEAF

length: 11
V: TRBV28
J: TRBJ1-1
CDR3: ASTQLTHFVAF

length: 10
V: TRBV6-5
J: TRBJ2-2
CDR3: ASATQGGELF

length: 14
V: TRBV5-1
J: TRBJ2-1
CDR3: ASSLDPGGPVNEQF

length: 10
V: TRBV27
J: TRBJ1-4
CDR3: ASSFRGEKLF

length: 12
V: TRBV4-3
J: TRBJ1-4
CDR3: ASSQDREGIQLF